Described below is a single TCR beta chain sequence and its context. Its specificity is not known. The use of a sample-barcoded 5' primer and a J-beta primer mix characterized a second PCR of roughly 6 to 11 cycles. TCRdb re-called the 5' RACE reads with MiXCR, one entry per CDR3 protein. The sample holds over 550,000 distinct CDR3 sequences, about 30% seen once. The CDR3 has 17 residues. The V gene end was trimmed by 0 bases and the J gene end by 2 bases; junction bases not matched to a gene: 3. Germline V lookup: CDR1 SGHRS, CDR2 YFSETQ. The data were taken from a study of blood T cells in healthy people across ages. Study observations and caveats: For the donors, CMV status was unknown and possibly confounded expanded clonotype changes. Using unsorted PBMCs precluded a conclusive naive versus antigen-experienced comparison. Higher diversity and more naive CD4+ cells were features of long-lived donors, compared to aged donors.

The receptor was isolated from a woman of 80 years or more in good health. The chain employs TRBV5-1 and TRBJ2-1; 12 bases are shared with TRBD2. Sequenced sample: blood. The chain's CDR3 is CASSLASGRVTYNEQFF. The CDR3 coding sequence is TGCGCCAGCAGCTTGGCTAGCGGGAGGGTGACCTACAATGAGCAGTTCTTC. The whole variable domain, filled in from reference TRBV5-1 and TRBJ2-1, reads KAGVTQTPRYLIKTRGQQVTLSCSPISGHRSVSWYQQTPGQGLQFLFEYFSETQRNKGNFPGRFSGRQFSNSRSEMNVSTLELGDSALYLCASSLASGRVTYNEQFFGPGTRLTVL.